The T cell receptor (beta chain) under discussion was sequenced for a study of monozygotic twins with inflammatory bowel disease. With eight separate reactions per sample, the authors made cDNA. One entry per CDR3 protein, without DNA, is what TCRdb gives after re-calling the 5' RACE reads. The sample includes approximately 150,000 distinct CDR3 sequences. For this clonotype: Its antigen is unidentified.

The study, taken as a whole, reports: The analysis did not separate different T cell subtypes. Support was absent for any single strong signal or clonotype linked to IBD.

The CDR3 contains 14 residues. Germline values: CDR1 SGHTA, CDR2 FQGNSA. This sequence joins TRBV7-2 and TRBJ1-2; TCRdb's assignment of TRBD1 cannot be checked, as there is no DNA. The source is a human donor with ulcerative colitis or Crohn's disease, or a healthy co-twin of an affected twin (not recorded which). Sequences were obtained from blood. CDR3 protein: CASSPGAASGSYTF.